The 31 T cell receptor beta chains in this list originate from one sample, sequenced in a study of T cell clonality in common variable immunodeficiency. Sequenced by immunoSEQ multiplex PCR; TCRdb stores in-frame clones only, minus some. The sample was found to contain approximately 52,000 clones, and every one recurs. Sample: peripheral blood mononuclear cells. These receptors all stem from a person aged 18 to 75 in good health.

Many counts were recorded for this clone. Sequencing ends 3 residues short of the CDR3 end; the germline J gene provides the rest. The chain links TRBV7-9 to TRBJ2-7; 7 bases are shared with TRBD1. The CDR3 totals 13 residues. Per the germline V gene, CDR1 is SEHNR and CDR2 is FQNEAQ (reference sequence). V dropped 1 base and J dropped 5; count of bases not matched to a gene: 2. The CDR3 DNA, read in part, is TGTGCCAGCAGCTTAGTAACAGGGGACGAG. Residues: CASSLVTGDE. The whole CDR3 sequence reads CASSLVTGDEQYF.

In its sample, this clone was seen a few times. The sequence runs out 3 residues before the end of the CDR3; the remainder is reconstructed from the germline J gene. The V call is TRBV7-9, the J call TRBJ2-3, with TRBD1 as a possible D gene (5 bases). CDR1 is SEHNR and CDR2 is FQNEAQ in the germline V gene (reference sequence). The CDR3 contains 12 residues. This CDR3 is CASSTTVETQYF. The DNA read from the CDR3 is TGTGCCAGCAGCACGACAGTGGAGACG.

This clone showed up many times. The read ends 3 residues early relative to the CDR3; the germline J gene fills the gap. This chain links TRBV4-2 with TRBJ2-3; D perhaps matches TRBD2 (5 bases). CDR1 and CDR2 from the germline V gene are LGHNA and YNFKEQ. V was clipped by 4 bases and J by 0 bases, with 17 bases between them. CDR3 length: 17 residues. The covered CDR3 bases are TGTGCCAGCAGCCCAACCCCAAGTCGGGGAAGCACAGATACG. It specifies CASSPTPSRGSTDT. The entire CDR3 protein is CASSPTPSRGSTDTQYF.

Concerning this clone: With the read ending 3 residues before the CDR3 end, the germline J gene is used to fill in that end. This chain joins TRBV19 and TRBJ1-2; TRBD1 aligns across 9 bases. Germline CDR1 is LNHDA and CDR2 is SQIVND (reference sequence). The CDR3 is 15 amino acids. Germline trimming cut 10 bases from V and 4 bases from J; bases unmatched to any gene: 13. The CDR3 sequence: CATLDGTGFSYGYTF. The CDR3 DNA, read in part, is TGTGCCACTCTTGACGGGACAGGGTTTTCCTATGGC.

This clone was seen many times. Incomplete CDR3 DNA: TGTGCCAGCTCACCACGGCCAGGGGAGGACATT. Translated: CASSPRPGEDI. The whole CDR3 region reads CASSPRPGEDIQYF. This chain uses TRBV18 with TRBJ2-4; D may match TRBD1 or TRBD2 (6 bases each). The read ends 3 residues shy of where the CDR3 ends; the end is completed using the germline J gene. This CDR3 is 14 amino acids long. V gave up 1 base and J gave up 8 bases, with 12 bases separating them. Germline-derived CDR1 and CDR2 are KGHSH and LQKENI.

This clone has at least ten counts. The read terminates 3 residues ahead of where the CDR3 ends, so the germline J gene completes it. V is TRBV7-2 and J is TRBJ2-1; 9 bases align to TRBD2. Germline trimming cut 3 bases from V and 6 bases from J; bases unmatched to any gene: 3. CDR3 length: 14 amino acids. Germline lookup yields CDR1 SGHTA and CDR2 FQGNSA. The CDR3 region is CASSLGLAGNEQFF. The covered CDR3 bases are TGTGCCAGCAGCTTGGGACTAGCCGGCAATGAG. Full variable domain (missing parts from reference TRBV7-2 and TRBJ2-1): GAGVSQSPSNKVTEKGKDVELRCDPISGHTALYWYRQSLGQGLEFLIYFQGNSAPDKSGLPSDRFSAERTGGSVSTLTIQRTQQEDSAVYLCASSLGLAGNEQFFGPGTRLTVL.

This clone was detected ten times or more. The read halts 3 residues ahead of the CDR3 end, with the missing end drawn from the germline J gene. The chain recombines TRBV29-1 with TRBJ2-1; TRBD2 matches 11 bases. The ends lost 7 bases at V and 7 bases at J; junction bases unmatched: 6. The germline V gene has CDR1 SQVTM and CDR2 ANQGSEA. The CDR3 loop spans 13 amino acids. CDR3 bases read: TGCAGCGGCCAAACTAGCGGGAGTAATGAG. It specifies CSGQTSGSNE. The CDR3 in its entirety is CSGQTSGSNEQFF.

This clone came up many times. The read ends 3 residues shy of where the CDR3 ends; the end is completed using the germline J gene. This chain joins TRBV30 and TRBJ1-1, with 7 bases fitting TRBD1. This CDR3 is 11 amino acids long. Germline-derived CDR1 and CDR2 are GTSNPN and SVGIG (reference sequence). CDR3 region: CAWRDTGDAFF. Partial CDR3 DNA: TGTGCCTGGAGAGACACAGGGGAT.

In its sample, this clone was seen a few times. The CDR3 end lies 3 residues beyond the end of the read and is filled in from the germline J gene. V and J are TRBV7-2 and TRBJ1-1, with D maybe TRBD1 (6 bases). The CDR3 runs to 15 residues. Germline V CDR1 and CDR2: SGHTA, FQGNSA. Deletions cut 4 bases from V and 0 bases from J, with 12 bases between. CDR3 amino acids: CASSYVGQMNTEAFF. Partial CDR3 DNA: TGTGCCAGCAGCTACGTAGGACAGATGAACACTGAA.

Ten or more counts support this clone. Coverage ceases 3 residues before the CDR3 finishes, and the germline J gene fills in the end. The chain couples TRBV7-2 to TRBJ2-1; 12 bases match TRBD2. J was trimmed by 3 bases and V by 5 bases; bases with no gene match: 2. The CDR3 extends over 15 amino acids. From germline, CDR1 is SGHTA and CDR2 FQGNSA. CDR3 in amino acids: CASSRTSGIYNEQFF. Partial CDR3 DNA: TGTGCCAGCAGCCGGACTAGCGGGATCTACAATGAG. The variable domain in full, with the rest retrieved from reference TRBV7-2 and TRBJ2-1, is GAGVSQSPSNKVTEKGKDVELRCDPISGHTALYWYRQSLGQGLEFLIYFQGNSAPDKSGLPSDRFSAERTGGSVSTLTIQRTQQEDSAVYLCASSRTSGIYNEQFFGPGTRLTVL.

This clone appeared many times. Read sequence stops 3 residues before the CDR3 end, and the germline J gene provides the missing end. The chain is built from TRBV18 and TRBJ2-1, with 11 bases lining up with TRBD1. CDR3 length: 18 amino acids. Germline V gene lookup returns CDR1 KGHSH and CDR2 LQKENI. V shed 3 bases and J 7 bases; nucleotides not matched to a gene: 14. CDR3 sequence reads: CASSPDGWTGGMGNEQFF. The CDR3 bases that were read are TGTGCCAGCTCACCGGACGGCTGGACAGGGGGCATGGGGAATGAG. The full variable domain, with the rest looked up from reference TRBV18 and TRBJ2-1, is NAGVMQNPRHLVRRRGQEARLRCSPMKGHSHVYWYRQLPEEGLKFMVYLQKENIIDESGMPKERFSAEFPKEGPSILRIQQVVRGDSAAYFCASSPDGWTGGMGNEQFFGPGTRLTVL.

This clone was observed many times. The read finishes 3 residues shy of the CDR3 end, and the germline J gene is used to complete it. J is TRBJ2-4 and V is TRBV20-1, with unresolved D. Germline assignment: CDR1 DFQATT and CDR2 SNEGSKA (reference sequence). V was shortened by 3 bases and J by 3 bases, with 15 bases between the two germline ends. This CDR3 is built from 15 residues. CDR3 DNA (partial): TGCAGTGCTAGGCTTAGGGTATTGGACAAAAACATT. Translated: CSARLRVLDKNI. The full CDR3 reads CSARLRVLDKNIQYF.

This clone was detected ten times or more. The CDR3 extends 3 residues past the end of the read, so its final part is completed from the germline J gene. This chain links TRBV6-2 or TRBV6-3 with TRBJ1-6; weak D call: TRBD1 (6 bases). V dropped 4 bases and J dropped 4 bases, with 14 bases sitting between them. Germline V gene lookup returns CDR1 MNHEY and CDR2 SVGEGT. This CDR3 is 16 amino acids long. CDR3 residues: CASSFGLGQYNSPLHF. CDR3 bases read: TGTGCCAGCAGTTTCGGTCTTGGACAGTATAATTCACCC.

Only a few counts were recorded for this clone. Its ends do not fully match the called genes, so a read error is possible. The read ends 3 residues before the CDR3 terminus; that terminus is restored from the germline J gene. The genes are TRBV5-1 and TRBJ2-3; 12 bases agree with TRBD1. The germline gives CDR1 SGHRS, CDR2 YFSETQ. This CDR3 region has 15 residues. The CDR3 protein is CASSLGGQGAETQYF. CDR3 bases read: TGCGCCAGCAGCTTGGGGGGACAGGGGGCAGAGACG.

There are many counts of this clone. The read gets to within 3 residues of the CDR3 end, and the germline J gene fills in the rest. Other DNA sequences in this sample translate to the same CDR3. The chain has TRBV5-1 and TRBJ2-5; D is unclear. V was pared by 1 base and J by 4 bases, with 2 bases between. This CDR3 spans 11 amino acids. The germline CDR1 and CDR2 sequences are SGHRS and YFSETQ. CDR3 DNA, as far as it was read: TGCGCCAGCAGCTTGCTAGAGACC. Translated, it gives CASSLLET. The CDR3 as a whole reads CASSLLETQYF.

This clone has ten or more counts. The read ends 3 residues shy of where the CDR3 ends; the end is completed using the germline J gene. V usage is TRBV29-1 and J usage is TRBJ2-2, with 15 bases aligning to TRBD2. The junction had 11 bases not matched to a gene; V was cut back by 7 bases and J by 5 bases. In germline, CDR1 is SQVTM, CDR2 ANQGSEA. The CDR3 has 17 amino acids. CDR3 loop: CSARGTSGRSWTGELFF. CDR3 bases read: TGCAGCGCCCGAGGGACTAGCGGGAGGAGTTGGACCGGGGAG.

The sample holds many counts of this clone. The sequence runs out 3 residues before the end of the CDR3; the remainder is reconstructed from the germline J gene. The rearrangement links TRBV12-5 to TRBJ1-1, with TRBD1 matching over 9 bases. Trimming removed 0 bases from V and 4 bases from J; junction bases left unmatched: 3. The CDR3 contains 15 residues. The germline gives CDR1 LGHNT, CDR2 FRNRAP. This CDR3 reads CASGLVQGAVTEAFF. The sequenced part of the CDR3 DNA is TGTGCTAGTGGTTTGGTACAGGGGGCGGTCACTGAA.

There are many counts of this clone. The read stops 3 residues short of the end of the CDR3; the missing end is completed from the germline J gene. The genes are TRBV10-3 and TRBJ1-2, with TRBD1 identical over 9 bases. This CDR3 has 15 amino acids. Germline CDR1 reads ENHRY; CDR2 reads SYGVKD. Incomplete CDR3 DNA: TGTGCCATCAGTAAGGGACAGGGTGATCCCGGGGGC. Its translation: CAISKGQGDPGG. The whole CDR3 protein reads CAISKGQGDPGGYTF.

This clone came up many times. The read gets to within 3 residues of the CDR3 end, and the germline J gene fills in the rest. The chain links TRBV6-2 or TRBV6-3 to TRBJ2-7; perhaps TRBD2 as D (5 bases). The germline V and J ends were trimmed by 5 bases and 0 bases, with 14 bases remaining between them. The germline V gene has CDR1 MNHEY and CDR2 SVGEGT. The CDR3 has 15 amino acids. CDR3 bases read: TGTGCCAGCAGTAGAAGCGGTAGGAGCTCCTACGAG. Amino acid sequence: CASSRSGRSSYE. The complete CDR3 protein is CASSRSGRSSYEQYF.

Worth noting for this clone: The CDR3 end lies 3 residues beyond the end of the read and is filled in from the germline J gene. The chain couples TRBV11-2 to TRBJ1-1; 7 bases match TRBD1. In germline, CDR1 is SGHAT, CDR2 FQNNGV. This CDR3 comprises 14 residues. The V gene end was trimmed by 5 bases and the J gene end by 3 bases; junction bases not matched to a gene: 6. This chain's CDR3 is CASSHNRGDTEAFF. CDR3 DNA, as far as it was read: TGTGCCAGCAGCCATAACAGGGGAGACACTGAA.

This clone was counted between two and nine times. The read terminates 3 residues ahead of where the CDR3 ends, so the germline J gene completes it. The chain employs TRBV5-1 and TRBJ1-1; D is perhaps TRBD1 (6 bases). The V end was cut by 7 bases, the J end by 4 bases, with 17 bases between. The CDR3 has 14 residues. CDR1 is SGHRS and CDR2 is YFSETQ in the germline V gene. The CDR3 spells CASEGDTPVTEAFF. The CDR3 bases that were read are TGCGCCAGCGAAGGGGACACACCCGTCACTGAA.

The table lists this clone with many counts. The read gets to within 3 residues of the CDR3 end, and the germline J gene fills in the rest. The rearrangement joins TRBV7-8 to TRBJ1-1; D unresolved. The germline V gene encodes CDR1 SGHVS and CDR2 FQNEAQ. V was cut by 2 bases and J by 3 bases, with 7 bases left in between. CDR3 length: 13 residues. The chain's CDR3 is CASSLSPDTEAFF. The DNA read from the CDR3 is TGTGCCAGCAGCTTATCTCCAGACACTGAA. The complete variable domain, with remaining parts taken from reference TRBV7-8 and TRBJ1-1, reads GAGVSQSPRYKVAKRGQDVALRCDPISGHVSLFWYQQALGQGPEFLTYFQNEAQLDKSGLPSDRFFAERPEGSVSTLKIQRTQQEDSAVYLCASSLSPDTEAFFGQGTRLTVV.

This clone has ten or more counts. CDR3: CSAPSRDRVGSAFF. CDR3 bases read: TGCAGTGCACCCAGTCGGGACAGGGTCGGTTCG. The chain links TRBV20-1 to TRBJ1-1; 9 bases match TRBD1. The observed sequence ends 3 residues before the CDR3 terminus, with the missing tail filled in from the germline J gene. There are 14 residues in the CDR3. CDR1 and CDR2 from the germline V gene are DFQATT and SNEGSKA (reference sequence).

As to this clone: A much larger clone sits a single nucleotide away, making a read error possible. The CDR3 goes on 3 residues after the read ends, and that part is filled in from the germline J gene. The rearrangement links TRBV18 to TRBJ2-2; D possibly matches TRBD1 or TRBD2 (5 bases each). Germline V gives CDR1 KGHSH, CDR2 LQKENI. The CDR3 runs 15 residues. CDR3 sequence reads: CASSPLEGPRGKLFF. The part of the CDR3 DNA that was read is TGTGCCAGCTCACCGCTCGAGGGGCCCCGCGGAAAG.

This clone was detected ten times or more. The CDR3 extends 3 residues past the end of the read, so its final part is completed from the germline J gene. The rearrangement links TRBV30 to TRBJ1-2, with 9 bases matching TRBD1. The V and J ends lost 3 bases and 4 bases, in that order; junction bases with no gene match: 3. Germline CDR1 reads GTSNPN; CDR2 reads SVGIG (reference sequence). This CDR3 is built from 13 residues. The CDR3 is CAWRTGGIYGYTF. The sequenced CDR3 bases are TGTGCCTGGAGGACAGGGGGAATCTATGGC. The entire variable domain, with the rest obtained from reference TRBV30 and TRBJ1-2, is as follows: SQTIHQWPATLVQPVGSPLSLECTVEGTSNPNLYWYRQAAGRGLQLLFYSVGIGQISSEVPQNLSASRPQDRQFILSSKKLLLSDSGFYLCAWRTGGIYGYTFGSGTRLTVV.

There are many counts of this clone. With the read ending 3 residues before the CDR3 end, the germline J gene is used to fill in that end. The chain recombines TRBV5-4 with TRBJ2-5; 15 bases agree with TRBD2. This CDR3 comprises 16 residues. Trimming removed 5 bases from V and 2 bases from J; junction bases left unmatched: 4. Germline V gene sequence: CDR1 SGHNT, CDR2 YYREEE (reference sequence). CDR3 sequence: CASRTGTSGRQETQYF. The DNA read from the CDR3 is TGTGCCAGCAGGACCGGGACTAGCGGGAGGCAAGAGACC.

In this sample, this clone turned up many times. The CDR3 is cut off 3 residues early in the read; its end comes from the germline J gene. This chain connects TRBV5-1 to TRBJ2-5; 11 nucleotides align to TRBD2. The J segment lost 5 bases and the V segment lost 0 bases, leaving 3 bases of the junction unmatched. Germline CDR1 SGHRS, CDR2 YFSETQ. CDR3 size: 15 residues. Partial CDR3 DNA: TGCGCCAGCAGCTTGGTTGCTAGCGGGGGGGAGACC. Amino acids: CASSLVASGGET. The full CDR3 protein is CASSLVASGGETQYF.

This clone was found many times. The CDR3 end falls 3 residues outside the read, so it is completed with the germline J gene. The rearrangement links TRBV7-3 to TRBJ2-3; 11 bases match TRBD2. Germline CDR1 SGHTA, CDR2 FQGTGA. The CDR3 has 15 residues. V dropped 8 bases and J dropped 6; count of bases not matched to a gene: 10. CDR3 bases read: TGTGCCAGCGTAAACCTAGCGGGAGGAGGGGATACG. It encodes CASVNLAGGGDT. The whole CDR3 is CASVNLAGGGDTQYF.

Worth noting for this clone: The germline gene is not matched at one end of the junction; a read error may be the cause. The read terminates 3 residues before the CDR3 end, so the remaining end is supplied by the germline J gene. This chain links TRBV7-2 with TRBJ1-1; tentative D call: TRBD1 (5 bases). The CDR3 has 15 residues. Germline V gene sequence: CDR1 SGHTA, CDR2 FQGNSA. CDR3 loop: CASRTTVTMNTDAFF. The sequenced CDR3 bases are TGTGCCAGCAGGACGACAGTCACGATGAACACTGAC.

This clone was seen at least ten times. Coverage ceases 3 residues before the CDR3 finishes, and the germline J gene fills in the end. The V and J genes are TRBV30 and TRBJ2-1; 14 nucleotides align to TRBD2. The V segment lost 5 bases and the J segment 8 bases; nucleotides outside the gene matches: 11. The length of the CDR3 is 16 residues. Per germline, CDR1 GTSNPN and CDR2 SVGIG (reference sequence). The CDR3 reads CAWGQSGTSGSYEQFF. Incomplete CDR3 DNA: TGTGCCTGGGGTCAATCCGGGACTAGCGGGAGTTATGAG.

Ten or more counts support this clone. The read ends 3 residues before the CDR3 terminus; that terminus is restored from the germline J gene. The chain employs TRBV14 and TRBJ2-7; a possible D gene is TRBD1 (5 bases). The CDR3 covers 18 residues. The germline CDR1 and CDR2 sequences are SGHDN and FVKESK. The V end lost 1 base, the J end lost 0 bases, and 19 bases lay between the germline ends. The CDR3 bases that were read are TGTGCCAGCAGCCAAGGAGTGTGGAGCAGGGCAGGCTCCTACGAG. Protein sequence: CASSQGVWSRAGSYE. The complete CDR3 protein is CASSQGVWSRAGSYEQYF.